This entry lists 28 T cell receptor beta chains sequenced from one sample in a study of beta chain features in type 1 diabetes (dated by TCRdb to the late 2010s). Library generation was performed with the immunoSEQ multiplex PCR assay. All of the isolated RNA was reverse transcribed with the High Capacity cDNA Reverse Transcription Kit, so expressed TCRB transcripts were sequenced. TCRdb took over this immuneACCESS table, retaining in-frame rearrangements with V and J assigned. Such tables are incomplete; in checked studies, under half of the missing clones stem from an unresolved V gene, and the remainder is unexplained. Counted in this sample were about 290,000 clones; under 8.5% of them appeared once. The ten largest account for 1% of the sample. What was sequenced was central memory CD4+ T cells from blood. These TCRs come from a young woman in good health.

The sample holds a few counts of this clone. The V gene is TRBV2, the J gene TRBJ1-5; a weak D match, TRBD1 (5 bases). The CDR3 runs 14 residues. In germline, CDR1 is SNHLY, CDR2 FYNNEI. The V gene lost 6 bases and the J gene lost 7 bases, with 16 bases spanning the gap. The DNA of the CDR3 is TGTGCCAGCAGCGGACCACACCGGGGCCAGCCCCAGCATTTT. Translated, it gives CASSGPHRGQPQHF.

This clone was recorded at least ten times. The chain carries TRBV7-9 and TRBJ2-7; TRBD2 matches at 12 bases. CDR1 is SEHNR and CDR2 is FQNEAQ in the germline V gene (reference sequence). The CDR3 runs to 15 residues. V gave up 3 bases and J gave up 5 bases; unmatched junction bases: 5. CDR3 sequence (DNA): TGTGCCAGCAGCTTGGCCACTAGCGGGAGGCACGAGCAGTACTTC. It is translated as CASSLATSGRHEQYF.

The rearrangement links TRBV5-6 to TRBJ1-2; D is perhaps TRBD1 (6 bases). The CDR3 runs 13 residues. The germline gives CDR1 SGHDT, CDR2 YYEEEE. Trimming shortened V by 5 bases and J by 7 bases, and 15 bases separated the two germline ends. DNA of the CDR3: TGTGCCAGCAGTTATTACCAGGGGAGTGGCTACACCTTC. This encodes CASSYYQGSGYTF.

The chain carries TRBV4-3 and TRBJ1-2; D not resolved. V was shortened by 0 bases and J by 10 bases, with 18 bases between the two germline ends. Germline values: CDR1 LGHNA, CDR2 YSLEER. CDR3 length: 15 amino acids. CDR3 DNA: TGCGCCAGCAGCCAAGAAGGCCTCCCCACGGGCCACTACACCTTC. Translated: CASSQEGLPTGHYTF.

This clone was seen ten or more times. The chain has TRBV23-1 and TRBJ1-5, with 7 positions matching TRBD1. TRBV23-1 is sorted into the ORF group, with uncertain function. CDR3 length: 13 amino acids. V shed 3 bases and J 7 bases; nucleotides not matched to a gene: 3. The CDR3 reads CASSQTGRQPQHF. The CDR3 bases are TGCGCCAGCAGTCAGACAGGGAGACAGCCCCAGCATTTT.

J is TRBJ1-5 and V is TRBV7-8; D is unresolved. Germline V gene lookup returns CDR1 SGHVS and CDR2 FQNEAQ. Trimming removed 0 bases at V and 7 bases at J, with 16 bases between. The CDR3 totals 16 residues. This CDR3 reads CASSLALRVTRQPQHF. CDR3 DNA: TGTGCCAGCAGCTTAGCCCTCCGGGTCACAAGGCAGCCCCAGCATTTT.

The sample holds many counts of this clone. V usage is TRBV7-8 and J usage is TRBJ2-3; D is undetermined. V gave up 1 base and J gave up 5 bases, with 10 bases separating them. Germline CDR1 is SGHVS and CDR2 is FQNEAQ. CDR3 length: 14 residues. The chain's CDR3 is CASSLEGLGDTQYF. DNA for the CDR3: TGTGCCAGCAGCTTAGAAGGATTAGGAGATACGCAGTATTTT.

This clone occurred a few times. The CDR3 sequence: CASSQGRGELSGNTIYF. CDR3 DNA: TGCGCCAGCAGCCAAGGGCGCGGAGAACTCTCTGGAAACACCATATATTTT. The rearrangement links TRBV4-3 to TRBJ1-3, with D uncertain. Germline CDR1 is LGHNA and CDR2 is YSLEER. This CDR3 is built from 17 residues. Trimming cost V 1 base and J 0 bases, with 13 bases left between them.

V gene TRBV19 combines with J gene TRBJ2-3; 9 bases agree with TRBD1. V lost 7 bases to trimming and J lost 4 bases; unmatched junction nucleotides: 6. This CDR3 region has 14 residues. The germline CDR1 and CDR2 sequences are LNHDA and SQIVND (reference sequence). This chain's CDR3 is CASKGQGIPDTQYF. As DNA, the CDR3 is TGTGCCAGTAAGGGACAGGGAATACCAGATACGCAGTATTTT.

Here the CDR3 DNA reads TGCGCCAGCAGCCAAGATCCGGGACTAGCGGGACCAGATACGCAGTATTTT. It yields the protein CASSQDPGLAGPDTQYF. This rearrangement joins TRBV4-3 to TRBJ2-3; 13 positions agree with TRBD2. This CDR3 is built from 17 residues. Germline CDR1 LGHNA, CDR2 YSLEER. Trimming removed 0 bases from V and 4 bases from J; junction bases left unmatched: 4.

This clone was detected only a few times. DNA of the CDR3: TGTGCCAGCAGCTCCCAGGGGGAAGGAGAGACCCAGTACTTC. Its protein product is CASSSQGEGETQYF. The chain has TRBV7-9 and TRBJ2-5; 7 bases are a match to TRBD1. The V gene's germline CDR1 is SEHNR and CDR2 FQNEAQ (reference sequence). The CDR3 has 14 amino acids. The V segment lost 4 bases and the J segment 4 bases; nucleotides outside the gene matches: 6.

The gene calls are TRBV9 and TRBJ2-5, with D unresolved. The CDR3 spans 17 residues. Germline CDR1 and CDR2: SGDLS and YYNGEE. V lost 0 bases and J 5 bases, leaving 20 bases between the germline ends. Here the CDR3 reads CASSVGTQVGLLETQYF. Written as DNA, the CDR3 is TGTGCCAGCAGCGTAGGTACGCAGGTAGGGCTGTTGGAGACCCAGTACTTC.

Details on this clone: A much larger clone lies a single base off, so this may be a read error. The CDR3 end shows no conserved phenylalanine or tryptophan, and so a read error is likely. The DNA is omitted, as the CDR3 cannot be located on it reliably, and the CDR3 follows TCRdb's listing. This chain connects TRBV30 to TRBJ1-2. The CDR3 is 10 amino acids in total, end residues counted. Germline CDR1 and CDR2: GTSNPN and SVGIG (reference sequence). CDR3 region: CAWSGPAATL.

The table lists this clone with many counts. The chain couples TRBV7-2 to TRBJ2-5; D is unresolved. CDR3 length equals 14 residues. V lost 1 base and J lost 4, with 10 bases in between. Per germline, CDR1 SGHTA and CDR2 FQGNSA. For the CDR3, the DNA is TGTGCCAGCAGCTTAGATGGTCTATTAGAGACCCAGTACTTC. This sequence encodes CASSLDGLLETQYF.

The genes are TRBV5-1 and TRBJ2-7, with 10 nucleotides matching TRBD2. From germline, CDR1 is SGHRS and CDR2 YFSETQ. The CDR3 covers 14 residues. The V segment lost 1 base and the J segment 3 bases; nucleotides outside the gene matches: 1. The CDR3 sequence: CASSLTSGVYEQYF. The DNA of the CDR3 is TGCGCCAGCAGCTTGACTAGCGGGGTCTACGAGCAGTACTTC.

This clone was detected a few times. J is TRBJ2-5 and V is TRBV19, with 9 bases matching TRBD2. The J segment lost 1 base and the V segment lost 4 bases, leaving 4 bases of the junction unmatched. Germline V gene lookup returns CDR1 LNHDA and CDR2 SQIVND (reference sequence). The CDR3 loop spans 15 amino acids. The CDR3 nucleotides are TGTGCCAGTAGTAAAGGACTAGCGATCCAAGAGACCCAGTACTTC. Translation gives CASSKGLAIQETQYF.

This clone was counted between two and nine times. J is TRBJ1-5 and V is TRBV27; 7 nucleotides match TRBD1. The CDR3 is 17 amino acids. V lost 1 base to trimming and J lost 4 bases; unmatched junction nucleotides: 10. Germline V gene data show CDR1 as MNHEY and CDR2 as SMNVEV (reference sequence). Here the CDR3 reads CASSLWGNRGRNQPQHF. The CDR3 nucleotides read TGTGCCAGCAGTTTATGGGGGAACAGGGGAAGAAATCAGCCCCAGCATTTT.

The sample holds a few counts of this clone. The rearrangement joins TRBV7-2 to TRBJ2-2; D is uncertain. Germline CDR1 and CDR2: SGHTA and FQGNSA. The CDR3 runs to 12 residues. The V end lost 5 bases, the J end lost 5 bases, and 6 bases lay between the germline ends. The CDR3 region is CASSRKTGELFF. The CDR3 coding sequence is TGTGCCAGCAGCCGGAAGACCGGGGAGCTGTTTTTT.

This clone showed up just a few times. This rearrangement joins TRBV2 to TRBJ2-7; no reliable D call. This CDR3 spans 12 amino acids. In germline, CDR1 is SNHLY, CDR2 FYNNEI. The V end was cut by 6 bases, the J end by 3 bases, with 9 bases between. For the CDR3, the DNA is TGTGCCAGCAGCATGGGAAGCTACGAGCAGTACGTC. Amino acid sequence: CASSMGSYEQYV.

This clone came up a few times. This sequence joins TRBV11-3 and TRBJ2-1; D is undetermined. V gave up 4 bases and J gave up 6 bases, with 13 bases separating them. Germline-derived CDR1 and CDR2 are SGHNT and YENEEA. This CDR3 has 14 residues. The CDR3 spells CASSSGRSPNEQFF. The DNA of the CDR3 is TGTGCCAGCAGCTCCGGACGTTCTCCCAATGAGCAGTTCTTC.

This chain connects TRBV7-2 to TRBJ1-6; no definite D call. Per germline, CDR1 SGHTA and CDR2 FQGNSA. There are 13 residues in the CDR3. Trimming left V 3 bases short and J 6 bases short, with 6 bases between. The CDR3 DNA reads as TGTGCCAGCAGCTTTCAGACTAATTCACCCCTCCACTTT. Amino acids: CASSFQTNSPLHF.

The V call is TRBV5-1, the J call TRBJ2-3, with no clear D. Germline loops: CDR1 SGHRS, CDR2 YFSETQ. Trimming shortened V by 3 bases and J by 4 bases, and 9 bases separated the two germline ends. This CDR3 region has 13 residues. The CDR3 loop is CASSWTLSDTQYF. For the CDR3, the DNA is TGCGCCAGCAGCTGGACCTTATCAGATACGCAGTATTTT.

This clone was seen more than once but under ten times. The rearrangement joins TRBV5-6 to TRBJ1-5; weak D call: TRBD1 (5 bases). Germline CDR1 and CDR2: SGHDT and YYEEEE. The germline V and J ends were trimmed by 4 bases and 3 bases, with 11 bases remaining between them. The CDR3 has 14 residues. The CDR3, as DNA: TGTGCCAGCAGCGTTGACAGACACAATCAGCCCCAGCATTTT. Translating gives CASSVDRHNQPQHF. Using reference TRBV5-6 and TRBJ1-5 for the parts outside the CDR3, the full variable domain is DAGVTQSPTHLIKTRGQQVTLRCSPKSGHDTVSWYQQALGQGPQFIFQYYEEEERQRGNFPDRFSGHQFPNYSSELNVNALLLGDSALYLCASSVDRHNQPQHFGDGTRLSIL.

This clone was detected only a few times. V usage is TRBV7-9 and J usage is TRBJ1-6; a weak D match, TRBD1 (6 bases). The CDR3 is made up of 14 amino acids. V lost 4 bases and J 7 bases, leaving 11 bases between the germline ends. Germline-derived CDR1 and CDR2 are SEHNR and FQNEAQ (reference sequence). The CDR3 spells CASSSDSLNSPLHF. CDR3 DNA: TGTGCCAGCAGCTCGGACAGCCTGAATTCACCCCTCCACTTT.

The rearrangement joins TRBV7-2 to TRBJ2-1, with 10 positions matching TRBD2. J was trimmed by 7 bases and V by 1 base; bases with no gene match: 7. This CDR3 region has 16 residues. Germline CDR1 SGHTA, CDR2 FQGNSA. CDR3 amino acids: CASSLDIAGGWNEQFF. In nucleotides, the CDR3 is TGTGCCAGCAGCTTAGACATAGCGGGAGGATGGAATGAGCAGTTCTTC.

The V gene is TRBV19, the J gene TRBJ2-7; D gene ambiguous. V was pared by 5 bases and J by 3 bases, with 17 bases between. The CDR3 is 15 amino acids. Germline CDR1 LNHDA, CDR2 SQIVND (reference sequence). The CDR3 region is CASSSSPNFDYEQYF. The DNA of the CDR3 is TGTGCCAGTAGTTCTTCGCCCAATTTCGACTACGAGCAGTACTTC.

The rearrangement links TRBV18 to TRBJ1-5; D unclear. The ends were cut back, 2 bases at V and 4 bases at J, with 6 bases in the middle. CDR3 length: 13 amino acids. CDR1 is KGHSH and CDR2 is LQKENI in the germline V gene. In DNA form, the CDR3 reads TGTGCCAGCTCACCAGGTGCGAATCAGCCCCAGCATTTT. This encodes CASSPGANQPQHF.

A few counts support this clone. This chain links TRBV5-4 with TRBJ2-1, with D uncertain. V was trimmed by 0 bases and J by 3 bases, leaving 10 bases between them. This CDR3 spans 15 amino acids. Germline-derived CDR1 and CDR2 are SGHNT and YYREEE (reference sequence). CDR3 nucleotides: TGTGCCAGCAGCTTGGCGCGTGCGAACTACAATGAGCAGTTCTTC. It translates to CASSLARANYNEQFF.